The next 24 T cell receptor beta chains were all read from a single sample in a study of shared clonotypes between healthy human individuals. The repertoire was sequenced with immunoSEQ multiplex PCR; TCRdb's copy has only in-frame clones and lacks some. In the table there are about 2.3 million clones, less than 95% of which are singletons. Sequenced: naive CD4+ T cells from PBMCs. The subset denotes: CD45RA+ positively selected. These receptors all come from a man younger than 30 in good health. Some clones in this sample may be carry-over from other donors' samples.

Concerning this clone itself: Relative to the germline gene, one junction end is altered; a read error may explain this. V gene TRBV6-6 combines with J gene TRBJ1-2, with D unresolved. The CDR3 totals 12 residues. Per germline, CDR1 MNHNY and CDR2 SVGAGI (reference sequence). The CDR3 protein is CASSYNQDIDIF. In DNA form, the CDR3 reads TGTGCCAGCAGTTATAATCAAGATATAGATATATTC.

The J gene is TRBJ1-6, the V gene TRBV27, with 9 bases that match TRBD1. Germline V gives CDR1 MNHEY, CDR2 SMNVEV (reference sequence). V dropped 4 bases and J dropped 8; count of bases not matched to a gene: 3. The CDR3 length is 14 residues. The CDR3 region is CASSYDRGYSPLHF. The CDR3 DNA follows: TGTGCCAGCAGTTACGACAGGGGGTATTCACCCCTCCACTTT.

This chain links TRBV6-5 with TRBJ2-7; D may be TRBD1 (6 bases). Germline CDR1 reads MNHEY; CDR2 reads SVGAGI. The length of the CDR3 is 14 residues. Between the trimmed V and J ends, which lost 2 bases and 2 bases, there was a span of 10 bases. CDR3 coding DNA: TGTGCCAGCAGTTACGAGAGGGACACCTACGAGCAGTACTTC. Translating it yields CASSYERDTYEQYF.

The chain couples TRBV5-1 to TRBJ2-3, with 15 nucleotides matching TRBD2. The ends lost 3 bases at V and 6 bases at J; junction bases unmatched: 17. The CDR3 is 20 residues long. CDR1 is SGHRS, CDR2 YFSETQ, per germline. The CDR3 is CASSSTYGLAGGPERDTQYF. DNA for the CDR3: TGCGCCAGCAGCTCCACCTATGGACTAGCGGGAGGGCCGGAAAGGGATACGCAGTATTTT.

The rearrangement links TRBV7-3 to TRBJ2-3; 10 bases are a match to TRBD2. CDR3 length equals 19 residues. The V segment lost 1 base and the J segment 5 bases; nucleotides outside the gene matches: 15. Per germline, CDR1 SGHTA and CDR2 FQGTGA. This CDR3 is CASSLKGRALAGEQDTQYF. The CDR3 DNA is TGTGCCAGCAGCTTAAAGGGGCGGGCGCTAGCGGGAGAGCAAGATACGCAGTATTTT.

The CDR3 is CASRGPGNEQYF. The CDR3 DNA reads as TGTGCCAGCAGGGGGCCTGGCAACGAGCAGTACTTC. This chain connects TRBV6-5 to TRBJ2-7; D may be TRBD1 (5 bases). Germline V gives CDR1 MNHEY, CDR2 SVGAGI. The CDR3 covers 12 residues. The V and J ends lost 6 bases and 5 bases respectively, with 11 bases between them.

This clone showed up just a few times. This chain joins TRBV7-9 and TRBJ1-2; 10 nucleotides agree with TRBD1. The CDR3 totals 14 residues. Germline V CDR1 and CDR2: SEHNR, FQNEAQ (reference sequence). V gave up 3 bases and J gave up 8 bases; unmatched junction bases: 6. CDR3 in amino acids: CASSFSTGGGGYTF. Written as DNA, the CDR3 is TGTGCCAGCAGCTTCTCGACAGGGGGCGGCGGCTACACCTTC.

The gene calls are TRBV6-1 and TRBJ2-4; D tentatively reads TRBD1 or TRBD2 (5 bases each). The V gene's germline CDR1 is MNHNS and CDR2 SASEGT. The CDR3 loop spans 19 amino acids. Trimming shortened V by 4 bases and J by 0 bases, and 22 bases separated the two germline ends. In nucleotides, the CDR3 is TGTGCCAGCAGTGCGGGGAGTGGGGGTACCTCTCTAGCCAAAAACATTCAGTACTTC. Translated: CASSAGSGGTSLAKNIQYF.

The V and J genes are TRBV11-2 and TRBJ2-5; 8 bases match TRBD1. V lost 1 base, J lost 5 bases, and 9 bases stayed unmatched. From germline, CDR1 is SGHAT and CDR2 FQNNGV. The CDR3 covers 16 residues. CDR3: CASSLGVQGAVETQYF. The CDR3, as DNA: TGTGCCAGCAGCTTAGGCGTTCAGGGGGCGGTTGAGACCCAGTACTTC.

The chain recombines TRBV5-5 with TRBJ2-7; 7 positions agree with TRBD2. The CDR3 has 13 amino acids. J gave up 9 bases and V 6 bases, and 12 bases lay outside the gene matches. Germline V gene data show CDR1 as SGHKS and CDR2 as YYEKEE (reference sequence). The DNA of the CDR3 is TGTGCCAGCACCGTCTCACTAGCGCCGTCGCAGTACTTC. This gives the protein CASTVSLAPSQYF.

The chain combines TRBV11-2 with TRBJ2-2; D is unresolved. CDR3 length: 13 amino acids. The germline V gene has CDR1 SGHAT and CDR2 FQNNGV. V was trimmed by 6 bases and J by 5 bases, leaving 10 bases between them. CDR3 in amino acids: CASRNVKTGELFF. CDR3 sequence (DNA): TGTGCCAGCAGGAATGTAAAAACCGGGGAGCTGTTTTTT.

The V and J genes are TRBV19 and TRBJ2-3, with 10 positions matching TRBD1. V trimming: 10 bases; J trimming: 2 bases; junction bases outside the gene matches: 6. Germline V gene lookup returns CDR1 LNHDA and CDR2 SQIVND (reference sequence). CDR3 length: 14 amino acids. The CDR3 DNA follows: TGTGCCACTAGGGACAGGGGAAACACAGATACGCAGTATTTT. This sequence encodes CATRDRGNTDTQYF.

V gene TRBV25-1 combines with J gene TRBJ2-3, with 8 bases identical to TRBD2. This CDR3 has 16 residues. The germline CDR1 and CDR2 sequences are MGHDK and SYGVNS. The V segment lost 4 bases and the J segment 3 bases; nucleotides outside the gene matches: 9. For the CDR3, the DNA is TGTGCCAGCAGTGGGTTTAGCGGGAAAGGAACAGATACGCAGTATTTT. It codes for CASSGFSGKGTDTQYF. Combining the CDR3 with reference TRBV25-1 and TRBJ2-3 gives the whole variable domain EADIYQTPRYLVIGTGKKITLECSQTMGHDKMYWYQQDPGMELHLIHYSYGVNSTEKGDLSSESTVSRIRTEHFPLTLESARPSHTSQYLCASSGFSGKGTDTQYFGPGTRLTVL.

The chain is built from TRBV21-1 and TRBJ2-7; the table's D call of TRBD2 was not tested on the DNA. TRBV21-1 is a pseudogene segment. The CDR3 totals 15 residues. The CDR3 loop is CASSALLAGTYEQYF. The CDR3 bases are TGTGCCAGCAGCGCCCTTCTAGCGGGCACCTACGAGCAGTACTTC.

The CDR3 DNA reads as TGTGCCAGCCAACCCGGGACGGACAACTATGGCTACACCTTC. Protein sequence: CASQPGTDNYGYTF. This chain uses TRBV28 with TRBJ1-2; perhaps TRBD1 as D (5 bases). The germline V gene encodes CDR1 MDHEN and CDR2 SYDVKM. This CDR3 region has 14 residues. V gave up 8 bases and J gave up 2 bases, with 15 bases separating them.

The chain combines TRBV9 with TRBJ2-1, with no clear D. V was trimmed by 0 bases and J by 8 bases, leaving 15 bases between them. Germline V CDR1 and CDR2: SGDLS, YYNGEE. This CDR3 contains 15 residues. CDR3 sequence: CASSVEPTLMDEQFF. Here the CDR3 DNA reads TGTGCCAGCAGCGTAGAGCCAACCCTTATGGATGAGCAGTTCTTC. The full variable domain, in which reference TRBV9 and TRBJ2-1 provide the parts outside the CDR3, is DSGVTQTPKHLITATGQRVTLRCSPRSGDLSVYWYQQSLDQGLQFLIQYYNGEERAKGNILERFSAQQFPDLHSELNLSSLELGDSALYFCASSVEPTLMDEQFFGPGTRLTVL.

The genes are TRBV19 and TRBJ2-2; 10 nucleotides agree with TRBD1. J gave up 7 bases and V 7 bases, and 12 bases lay outside the gene matches. There are 16 residues in the CDR3. Germline CDR1 LNHDA, CDR2 SQIVND (reference sequence). CDR3 sequence reads: CASTQPGQGTVGELFF. The CDR3 DNA reads as TGTGCCAGTACCCAACCGGGACAGGGGACCGTCGGGGAGCTGTTTTTT.

For this clone: This same CDR3 is encoded by further DNA sequences in the sample. The chain has TRBV28 and TRBJ2-1, with 11 bases identical to TRBD2. V gave up 7 bases and J gave up 1 base; unmatched junction bases: 0. In germline, CDR1 is MDHEN, CDR2 SYDVKM. This CDR3 contains 14 residues. The CDR3 is CASIAGGSYNEQFF. The CDR3 nucleotides are TGTGCCAGCATAGCGGGAGGGTCCTACAATGAGCAGTTCTTC.

Concerning this clone itself: Its ends do not fully match the called genes, so a read error is possible. V and J are TRBV6-5 and TRBJ2-1, with D possibly being TRBD2 (5 bases). The length of the CDR3 is 15 residues. The V gene's germline CDR1 is MNHEY and CDR2 SVGAGI. DNA of the CDR3: TGTGCCAGCACTTACCCCCGGGGTACCTACAATGAGCAGTTCTTC. Its protein is CASTYPRGTYNEQFF.

The V and J genes are TRBV28 and TRBJ2-2, with D unclear. V lost 5 bases and J 1 base, leaving 8 bases between the germline ends. This CDR3 has 14 residues. Germline loops: CDR1 MDHEN, CDR2 SYDVKM. As DNA, the CDR3 is TGTGCCAGCAGTCCATGGATGAACACCGGGGAGCTGTTTTTT. Translated: CASSPWMNTGELFF.

V is TRBV7-2 and J is TRBJ2-1, with D unresolved. CDR3 size: 13 residues. Germline V lookup: CDR1 SGHTA, CDR2 FQGNSA. Trimming cost V 0 bases and J 14 bases, with 14 bases left between them. DNA for the CDR3: TGTGCCAGCAGCTTAGCCACATCCCGAGAGGAGTTCTTC. The encoded protein is CASSLATSREEFF.

This clone has a handful of counts. The CDR3: CASSQSQGVANTEAFF. The CDR3 nucleotides read TGTGCCAGCTCACAATCACAGGGAGTGGCGAACACTGAAGCTTTCTTT. This chain links TRBV18 with TRBJ1-1; tentatively, D is TRBD1 (6 bases). Germline-derived CDR1 and CDR2 are KGHSH and LQKENI. The CDR3 is 16 amino acids. Trimming left V 4 bases short and J 1 base short, with 16 bases between.

This clone appeared once. Different DNA sequences within this sample yield the same CDR3. J is TRBJ2-7 and V is TRBV28, with TRBD1 as a possible D gene (5 bases). V lost 1 base and J lost 2, with 9 bases in between. The CDR3 consists of 14 residues. Germline loops: CDR1 MDHEN, CDR2 SYDVKM. CDR3: CASSLYAGTYEQYF. In DNA, the CDR3 is TGTGCCAGCAGTTTATATGCAGGGACCTACGAGCAGTACTTC.

The chain combines TRBV4-1 with TRBJ1-3, with TRBD1 as a possible D gene (5 bases). CDR1 and CDR2 from the germline V gene are MGHRA and YSYEKL. This CDR3 is 17 amino acids long. The V and J ends lost 4 bases and 2 bases respectively, with 18 bases between them. The CDR3: CASSLGLGGRTGNTIYF. The DNA of the CDR3 is TGCGCCAGCAGCCTTGGACTGGGGGGTCGGACTGGAAACACCATATATTTT.